This T cell receptor beta chain is drawn from a study of T cell clones after liver transplantation. Regarding this clone: Its cognate antigen is unknown.

Findings and caveats of the study: Graft donor-reactive T cells may have migrated into the graft rather than being deleted.

The protocol was immunoSEQ multiplex PCR, while the TCRdb copy is restricted to in-frame clones and leaves out a portion. The repertoire holds around 100,000 clones, with 82% as singletons. Trimming took off 4 bases at V and 0 bases at J, with 11 bases between the two ends. Germline loops: CDR1 SGDLS, CDR2 YYNGEE. This CDR3 has 14 amino acids. This TCR was recovered from a human donor who received a liver transplant. V usage is TRBV9 and J usage is TRBJ2-7; TRBD1 is a possible D gene (6 bases). This specimen was CD4+ T cells from blood, taken before liver transplant. As DNA, the CDR3 is TGTGCCAGCAGCTCCAGGGGACGCTCCTACGAGCAGTACTTC. Translated, it gives CASSSRGRSYEQYF. Looking up the rest from reference TRBV9 and TRBJ2-7 gives the full variable domain: DSGVTQTPKHLITATGQRVTLRCSPRSGDLSVYWYQQSLDQGLQFLIQYYNGEERAKGNILERFSAQQFPDLHSELNLSSLELGDSALYFCASSSRGRSYEQYFGPGTRLTVT.